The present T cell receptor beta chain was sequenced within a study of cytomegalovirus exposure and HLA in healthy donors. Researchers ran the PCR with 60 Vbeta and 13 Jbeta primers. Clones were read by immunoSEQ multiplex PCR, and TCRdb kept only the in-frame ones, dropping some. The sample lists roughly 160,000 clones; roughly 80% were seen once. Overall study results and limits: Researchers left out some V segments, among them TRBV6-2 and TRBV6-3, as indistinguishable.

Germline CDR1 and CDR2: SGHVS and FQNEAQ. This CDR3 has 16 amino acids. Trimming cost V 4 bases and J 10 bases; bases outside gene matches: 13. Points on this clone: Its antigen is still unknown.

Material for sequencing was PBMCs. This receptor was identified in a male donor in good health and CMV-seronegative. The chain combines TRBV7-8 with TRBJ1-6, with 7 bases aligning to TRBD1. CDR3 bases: TGTGCCAGCAGCTACCTTTTACCGGGACAGAGATCACCCCTCCACTTT. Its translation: CASSYLLPGQRSPLHF.